This record looks at one T cell receptor (beta chain) sequence and its context. Its antigen is not known. These data belong to a study of T cell responses to AZD1222 COVID-19 vaccine. Study-level findings and limits: Donors were chiefly white British, with a greater number of females, and clonal diversity was perhaps underestimated. Only after the peak T cell response were repertoires sampled.

Clones were sequenced by immunoSEQ multiplex PCR, and TCRdb holds only the in-frame ones, with some missing. The data contain roughly 180,000 clones, less than 95% of them singletons. CDR1 and CDR2 (germline): SSHAT, FNYEAQ (reference sequence). CDR3 length: 15 amino acids. J gave up 4 bases and V 5 bases, and 7 bases lay outside the gene matches. This sequence was found in an adult in good health. The source was peripheral blood, collected on day 0 of AZD1222 vaccination. The V call is TRBV7-7, the J call TRBJ2-1, with 8 bases matching TRBD1. CDR3 loop: CASSIDRGGYNEQFF. The DNA of the CDR3 is TGTGCCAGCAGCATAGACAGGGGCGGGTACAATGAGCAGTTCTTC. Variable domain in full (rest from reference TRBV7-7 and TRBJ2-1): GAGVSQSPRYKVTKRGQDVTLRCDPISSHATLYWYQQALGQGPEFLTYFNYEAQPDKSGLPSDRFSAERPEGSISTLTIQRTEQRDSAMYRCASSIDRGGYNEQFFGPGTRLTVL.